This T cell receptor (beta chain) was recovered during a study of tumor T cells in aggressive B-cell lymphoma (dated by TCRdb to about 2017). Relative to germline, V is 3 bases shorter and J is 4 bases shorter, with 13 bases between their ends. Taken from cysteine to phenylalanine, the CDR3 has 14 residues. Kept here is only the CDR3 DNA, which spans 42 bases and is read in frame from base 1. Taken from the germline V gene, the CDR1 and CDR2 loops are KGHSH and LQKENI. Comment on this clone: Its antigen is not yet known. Per-base quality was not reported, and no clone a single base away is much larger than it.

Libraries were constructed by the immunoSEQ multiplex PCR assay. TCRdb took this table from immuneACCESS and kept in-frame rearrangements with V and J called. Such tables lack part of the clones; where checked against another copy, unresolved V genes explain under half of the gap, and the rest is unexplained. In this sample the table shows 5,000 to 7,000 clones, roughly 86% of which occur a single time. The ten largest clonotypes hold 3% to 3.5% of the sample. This receptor was taken from an adult with diffuse large B cell lymphoma. Some clones in this sample may be carry-over from other donors' samples. The V and J segments used are TRBV18 and TRBJ2-7; the D gene cannot be named for sure. The source material was tumor tissue. The nucleotide sequence reads as follows: TGTGCCAGCTCACCCACTGCTCAGGTGTACGAGCAGTACTTC. Its protein product is CASSPTAQVYEQYF.